This T cell receptor beta chain came from a study of T cells in Graves' hyperthyroidism and ophthalmopathy. The source material, RNA transcripts, was used to amplify TCR beta CDR3 regions. When the TCR CDR3 underwent first-round RT-PCR, the HTBI primer set was used. TCRdb passed the multiplex PCR reads through MiXCR, listing each CDR3 protein once. The sample consists of about 530,000 distinct CDR3 sequences, 17% of them appearing once. This sample holds PBMCs from less than 13 ml fresh peripheral blood. This clonotype was seen ten or more times. The source material was blood. This clonotype was sampled from a woman aged 18-30 years with Graves' ophthalmopathy.

The CDR3 bases are TGCAGCGTTGAAGGGACAGGGGGCGATGAGCAGTTCTTC. It encodes CSVEGTGGDEQFF. V gene TRBV29-1 combines with J gene TRBJ2-1; 11 nucleotides line up with TRBD1. This CDR3 contains 13 residues. V shed 1 base and J 8 bases; nucleotides not matched to a gene: 1. Per the germline V gene, CDR1 is SQVTM and CDR2 is ANQGSEA.